This T cell receptor beta chain was retrieved from a study of spatial heterogeneity in lung cancer. The overall study: Detection of beta-chain sequences consistently exceeded that of alpha-chain sequences.

Time point: sample taken at primary tumor resection. Whole RNA, isolated from tumor, nontumor lung or frozen PBMC, was sequenced without prior sorting. V was clipped by 3 bases and J by 0 bases, with 10 bases between them. Germline V gene sequence: CDR1 SGDLS, CDR2 YYNGEE. This CDR3 spans 16 amino acids. TCRdb passed the 5' RACE reads through MiXCR, listing each CDR3 protein once. This sample yields 30,000 to 45,000 distinct CDR3 sequences, of which less than 5.5% are seen a single time; around 26% belongs to the top ten. In its sample, this clonotype was seen many times. The sample consisted of PBMCs, taken at surgery. The chain links TRBV9 to TRBJ1-6, with D possibly being TRBD1 (5 bases). This TCR came from a female donor with early-stage non-small cell lung cancer. CDR3 DNA: TGTGCCAGCAGCGACAGGTCGAGCTCCTATAATTCACCCCTCCACTTT. Its protein product is CASSDRSSSYNSPLHF.